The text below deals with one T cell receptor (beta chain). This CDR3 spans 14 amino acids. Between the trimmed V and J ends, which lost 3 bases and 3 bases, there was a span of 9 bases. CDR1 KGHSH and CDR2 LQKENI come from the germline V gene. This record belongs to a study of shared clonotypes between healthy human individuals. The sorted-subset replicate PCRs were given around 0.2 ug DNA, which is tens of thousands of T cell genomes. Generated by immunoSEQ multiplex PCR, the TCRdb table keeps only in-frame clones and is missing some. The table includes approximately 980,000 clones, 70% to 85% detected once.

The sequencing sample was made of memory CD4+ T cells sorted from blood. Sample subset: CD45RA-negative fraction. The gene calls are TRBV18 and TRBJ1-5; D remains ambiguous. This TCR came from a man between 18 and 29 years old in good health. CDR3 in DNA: TGTGCCAGCTCACCCCAGGTCACCAATCAGCCCCAGCATTTT. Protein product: CASSPQVTNQPQHF.